Listed below are T cell receptor beta chains from one sample, sequenced in a study of CD8 T cells in Susac syndrome. MiXCR was run by TCRdb on the immunoSEQ multiplex PCR reads, yielding one entry per CDR3 protein. The table includes 150,000 to 200,000 distinct CDR3 sequences, roughly 91% detected once. Sequences were obtained from CD4+ T cells from PBMCs. The receptor source for this set is a human donor with Susac syndrome. Both conserved end residues are part of each CDR3. D genes are given only for firm matches. A row's size may be missing; if present it is once, few, many or a size class.

d_call	j_call	clone_size	v_call	cdr3_aa	cdr3_nt
TRBD1	TRBJ2-1	NA	TRBV24-1	CATSDTFPGQGADEQFF	TGTGCCACCAGTGATACCTTTCCGGGACAGGGGGCCGATGAGCAGTTCTTC
NA	TRBJ2-3	NA	TRBV28	CASSFSGGANTQYF	TGTGCCAGCAGTTTCAGCGGAGGGGCGAATACGCAGTATTTT
NA	TRBJ1-1	NA	TRBV14	CASSRLGGYTEAFF	TGTGCCAGCAGCCGCCTCGGCGGATACACTGAAGCTTTCTTT
NA	TRBJ2-1	once	TRBV5-4	CASSSLENEQFF	TGTGCCAGCAGCTCGCTAGAGAACGAGCAGTTCTTC
NA	TRBJ1-1	once	TRBV11-2	CASSSAQSSFLTEAFF	TGTGCCAGCAGCTCAGCCCAATCCAGTTTCCTCACTGAAGCTTTCTTT
TRBD2	TRBJ2-7	NA	TRBV28	CASSLVGRANEQYF	TGTGCCAGCTCCTTAGTCGGGAGGGCCAACGAGCAGTACTTC
TRBD2	TRBJ2-7	NA	TRBV3-1	CAISAGGSYEQYF	TGTGCCATATCAGCGGGGGGCTCCTACGAGCAGTACTTC
TRBD1	TRBJ1-5	NA	TRBV19	CASSTDRDGNQPQHF	TGTGCCAGTAGTACCGACAGGGACGGCAATCAGCCCCAGCATTTT
NA	TRBJ2-1	NA	TRBV2	CASRVRTSNNEQFF	TGTGCCAGTCGGGTTCGGACAAGTAACAATGAGCAGTTCTTC
NA	TRBJ1-1	NA	TRBV29-1	CSGYENTEAFF	TGCAGCGGGTACGAGAACACTGAAGCTTTCTTT
TRBD1	TRBJ2-6	NA	TRBV7-2	CASSQQWTGGAQGANVLTF	TGTGCCAGCAGCCAACAATGGACAGGGGGCGCGCAGGGGGCCAACGTCCTGACTTTC
TRBD1	TRBJ1-1	NA	TRBV5-1	CASSPHDRGNTEAFF	TGCGCCAGCAGCCCCCACGACAGGGGGAACACTGAAGCTTTCTTT
NA	TRBJ1-2	NA	TRBV20-1	CSARQGYYGYTF	TGCAGTGCTAGACAGGGGTACTATGGCTACACCTTC
TRBD1	TRBJ1-1	NA	TRBV10-1	CASSDARTGGFVAFF	TGCGCCAGCAGTGATGCCCGGACAGGGGGCTTCGTAGCTTTCTTT
NA	TRBJ2-5	NA	TRBV7-2	CASSDPPRETQYF	TGTGCCAGCAGCGACCCCCCGAGAGAGACCCAGTACTTC
TRBD1	TRBJ2-2	NA	TRBV20-1	CSARPRRTGHTGELFF	TGCAGTGCTAGACCGCGCAGGACAGGGCACACCGGGGAGCTGTTTTTT
NA	TRBJ1-1	NA	TRBV20-1	CSARAPVPEAFF	TGCAGTGCCCGGGCCCCCGTACCGGAAGCTTTCTTT
TRBD2	TRBJ2-1	once	TRBV12-3/TRBV12-4	CASREMTSGGGNEQFF	TGTGCCAGCAGAGAGATGACTAGCGGGGGGGGGAATGAGCAGTTCTTC
NA	TRBJ2-1	NA	TRBV3-1	CASSLQTDEQFF	TGTGCCAGCAGCCTACAGACAGACGAGCAGTTCTTC
NA	TRBJ1-1	few	TRBV4-1	CASSQDVGYGAFF	TGCGCCAGCAGCCAAGACGTGGGGTATGGAGCTTTCTTT
NA	TRBJ1-2	NA	TRBV12-3/TRBV12-4	CASSPGEVGYTF	TGTGCCAGCAGTCCAGGGGAAGTTGGCTACACCTTC
TRBD1	TRBJ2-1	NA	TRBV7-9	CASSYGTGHYNEQFF	TGTGCCAGCAGCTATGGGACAGGCCACTACAATGAGCAGTTCTTC
TRBD2	TRBJ2-5	few	TRBV5-1	CASRTPLFGGGSETQYF	TGCGCCAGCAGAACCCCCCTTTTCGGGGGGGGCTCGGAGACCCAGTACTTC
NA	TRBJ1-4	NA	TRBV15	CATSRAGEIVVEKLFF	TGTGCCACCAGCAGAGCCGGGGAAATTGTTGTGGAAAAACTGTTTTTT
NA	TRBJ2-6	few	TRBV27	CASSLQSGANVLTF	TGTGCCAGCAGTTTACAGTCTGGGGCCAACGTCCTGACTTTC
TRBD1	TRBJ2-2	NA	TRBV20-1	CSAPMIGQGAFRTGELFF	TGCAGTGCTCCCATGATTGGACAGGGGGCTTTTAGGACCGGGGAGCTGTTTTTT
NA	TRBJ2-3	NA	TRBV28	CASRAVGGARDTQYF	TGTGCCAGCAGAGCGGTAGGTGGGGCTAGAGATACGCAGTATTTT
NA	TRBJ2-1	once	TRBV21-1	CASSRGLAGGKIYNEQFF	TGTGCCAGCAGCAGGGGACTAGCGGGGGGGAAAATCTACAATGAGCAGTTCTTC
NA	TRBJ1-2	NA	TRBV27	CASSSRQPNYGYTF	TGTGCCAGCAGTTCCCGACAGCCTAACTATGGCTACACCTTC
TRBD1	TRBJ2-7	NA	TRBV10-3	CAISGNRGSYEQYF	TGTGCCATCAGCGGTAACAGGGGGTCCTACGAGCAGTACTTC
TRBD2	TRBJ2-1	NA	TRBV7-6	CASSLSTSGIYNEQFF	TGTGCCAGCAGCTTAAGTACTAGCGGGATCTACAATGAGCAGTTCTTC
TRBD2	TRBJ2-7	NA	TRBV28	CASSKPGLGIGEQYF	TGTGCCAGCAGCAAACCGGGACTAGGAATTGGCGAGCAGTACTTC
NA	TRBJ1-1	NA	TRBV12-3/TRBV12-4	CASTRGGGTTTEAFF	TGTGCCAGCACCCGAGGGGGGGGAACGACCACTGAAGCTTTCTTT
NA	TRBJ2-7	NA	TRBV11-2	CASSLGTTITYEQYF	TGTGCCAGCAGCTTAGGGACCACTATAACCTACGAGCAGTACTTC